This TCR beta chain originates from a study of T cells in Graves' hyperthyroidism and ophthalmopathy. This clonotype was seen a handful of times. Its specificity is not known. Notes on the study in general: From stable hyperthyroidism, ophthalmopathy was separated by a 13 V-J model. Appearing also in blood were most of the thyroid clonotypes expanded above 0.001.

The V gene's germline CDR1 is LGHNA and CDR2 YNFKEQ. The length of the CDR3 is 17 residues. J lost 3 bases, V lost 4 bases, and 12 bases had no gene match. Patients showing uncontrolled infection, other autoimmune disease, pregnancy or lactation were ineligible. Based on clinical symptoms, serum thyroxine and TRAb, thyroid ultrasound and orbital computed tomography, diagnoses were reached. Amplified TCR beta CDR3 regions came from RNA transcripts. Carried out on the TCR CDR3, a first-round RT-PCR used the HTBI primer set. TCRdb re-called the multiplex PCR reads through MiXCR, storing one row per CDR3 protein. This table holds 650,000 to 800,000 distinct CDR3 sequences, nearly 45% found once.

The clonotype comes from an adult man with Graves' disease, either hyperthyroidism or ophthalmopathy (not recorded which). The J gene is TRBJ1-5, the V gene TRBV4-2; 7 nucleotides align to TRBD1. Sequencing was carried out using peripheral blood or thyroid tissue (not recorded which). In DNA form, the CDR3 reads TGTGCCAGCAGCCCGGTGGGCGGACAGGTCTTCAATCAGCCCCAGCATTTT. Translating gives CASSPVGGQVFNQPQHF.